The clone carrying this TCR beta chain occurred once. Construction of the TCRbeta library involved unique molecular identifiers. TCRdb redid the calling of the PCR reads with MiXCR, one entry per CDR3 protein. The sample contains around 600,000 distinct CDR3 sequences, 16% of which appear only once. This entry belongs to a study of T-cell reconstitution after alpha-beta-depleted transplantation in children. This CDR3 comprises 18 residues. The germline gives CDR1 SGHAT, CDR2 FQDESV (reference sequence). Deletions cut 1 base from V and 2 bases from J, with 19 bases between. This chain connects TRBV11-1 to TRBJ2-3; the D call may be TRBD1 or TRBD2 (5 bases each). The source material was PBMCs from the stem cell graft donor, sampled from the stem cell graft. This receptor was obtained from a human donor who donated a stem cell graft to a child with acute myeloid leukemia. This chain's CDR3 is CASSLDYMGTEVTDTQYF. Written as DNA, the CDR3 is TGTGCCAGCAGCTTAGATTACATGGGGACGGAAGTCACAGATACGCAGTATTTT.